The 27 T cell receptor beta chains below come from one sample, sequenced in a study of CD8+ T cells in alopecia areata. RNA extraction and reverse transcription yielded cDNA as sequencing template. Sequenced by immunoSEQ multiplex PCR; TCRdb stores in-frame clones only, minus some. The sample yields around 140,000 clones, about 60% seen once. Sample: CD4+ T cells sorted from blood, taken at week 0. The source is a human donor with alopecia areata.

The rearrangement links TRBV6-5 to TRBJ2-3, with 8 bases lining up with TRBD1. The CDR3 spans 15 residues. Germline V lookup: CDR1 MNHEY, CDR2 SVGAGI. Unmatched junction bases numbered 7, after V lost 8 bases and J lost 0 bases. CDR3 sequence reads: CASSLGQVSTDTQYF. As DNA, the CDR3 is TGTGCCAGCTCTTTGGGACAGGTTAGCACAGATACGCAGTATTTT.

The rearrangement uses TRBV29-1 and TRBJ2-7, with 12 nucleotides matching TRBD2. Germline CDR1 and CDR2: SQVTM and ANQGSEA. With 6 bases clipped from V and 0 bases from J, the junction kept 6 bases outside the gene matches. The CDR3 extends over 15 amino acids. CDR3 sequence: CSVSGTSGSSYEQYF. The CDR3 DNA sequence: TGCAGCGTATCCGGGACTAGCGGGTCCTCCTACGAGCAGTACTTC.

The V gene is TRBV5-4, the J gene TRBJ2-1, with TRBD2 as a possible D gene (7 bases). Germline-derived CDR1 and CDR2 are SGHNT and YYREEE (reference sequence). This CDR3 has 15 amino acids. V lost 4 bases and J lost 0, with 11 bases in between. The CDR3, as DNA: TGTGCCAGCAGCCTGCGGGGGCCCTCCTACAATGAGCAGTTCTTC. Translation: CASSLRGPSYNEQFF.

The gene calls are TRBV18 and TRBJ2-1; D call uncertain. The CDR3 covers 13 residues. Germline V CDR1 and CDR2: KGHSH, LQKENI. Deletions cut 6 bases from V and 9 bases from J, with 15 bases between. The CDR3 is CASSVDQSSEQFF. The CDR3 nucleotides are TGTGCCAGCTCCGTGGATCAGAGTAGTGAGCAGTTCTTC.

This sequence joins TRBV18 and TRBJ1-2, with D maybe TRBD1 (6 bases). The CDR3 is made up of 16 amino acids. Germline loops: CDR1 KGHSH, CDR2 LQKENI. The V and J ends lost 2 bases and 3 bases respectively, with 16 bases between them. Written as DNA, the CDR3 is TGTGCCAGCTCACCATCCTGGGGGCCTGGAGACTATGGCTACACCTTC. It encodes CASSPSWGPGDYGYTF.

The CDR3: CASGQTPVNREQYF. The CDR3 bases are TGTGCCAGCGGGCAAACGCCCGTTAATAGGGAGCAGTACTTC. The chain links TRBV7-2 to TRBJ2-7; D uncertain. This CDR3 spans 14 amino acids. Germline CDR1 SGHTA, CDR2 FQGNSA. Trimming stripped 8 bases from V and 7 bases from J, with 21 bases between.

In this sample, this clone turned up a few times. The gene calls are TRBV11-1 and TRBJ2-3, with D hard to call. The CDR3 contains 13 residues. The germline gives CDR1 SGHAT, CDR2 FQDESV (reference sequence). V lost 3 bases and J lost 7, with 11 bases in between. The CDR3 DNA follows: TGTGCCAGCAGCTTTCCAGGCATGCATACGCAGTATTTT. The encoded protein is CASSFPGMHTQYF.

About this clone itself: At the DNA level, this CDR3 is encoded by other sequences in the same sample as well. The rearrangement uses TRBV29-1 and TRBJ1-1, with 7 bases fitting TRBD1. Germline CDR1 SQVTM, CDR2 ANQGSEA. This CDR3 is built from 13 residues. V shed 6 bases and J 0 bases; nucleotides not matched to a gene: 4. The CDR3 DNA reads TGCAGCGTAGAGGGACAGTTGAACACTGAAGCTTTCTTT. Translated, it gives CSVEGQLNTEAFF.

In its sample, this clone was seen a few times. Here the CDR3 reads CASSLRQGWNSPLHF. In DNA form, the CDR3 reads TGTGCCAGCAGTCTCAGACAGGGGTGGAATTCACCCCTCCACTTT. The chain has TRBV27 and TRBJ1-6; 8 bases align to TRBD1. Looked up from germline, CDR1 is MNHEY and CDR2 is SMNVEV (reference sequence). Trimming took 5 bases from V and 7 from J; bases not matched to a gene: 7. The CDR3 extends over 15 amino acids.

The J gene is TRBJ2-7, the V gene TRBV5-4; TRBD1 aligns across 7 bases. Germline V gene lookup returns CDR1 SGHNT and CDR2 YYREEE (reference sequence). J gave up 5 bases and V 2 bases, and 4 bases lay outside the gene matches. The CDR3 has 13 amino acids. The CDR3, as DNA: TGTGCCAGCAGCTTATTAGGGGGCCACGAGCAGTACTTC. This sequence encodes CASSLLGGHEQYF.

This clone occurred once. V is TRBV11-2 and J is TRBJ1-1; D is uncertain. This CDR3 contains 15 residues. Germline values: CDR1 SGHAT, CDR2 FQNNGV. V dropped 1 base and J dropped 0 bases, with 9 bases sitting between them. CDR3 sequence: CASSLALTLNTEAFF. The CDR3 DNA follows: TGTGCCAGCAGCTTAGCACTGACATTGAACACTGAAGCTTTCTTT.

The rearrangement uses TRBV29-1 and TRBJ1-1; TRBD1 aligns across 7 bases. Germline trimming cut 6 bases from V and 4 bases from J; bases unmatched to any gene: 11. The CDR3 spans 14 residues. The germline gives CDR1 SQVTM, CDR2 ANQGSEA. The CDR3 sequence: CSVRGQWRSTEAFF. The CDR3 region has the DNA TGCAGCGTCCGGGGACAGTGGCGGAGCACTGAAGCTTTCTTT. The variable domain in full, with the rest retrieved from reference TRBV29-1 and TRBJ1-1, is SAVISQKPSRDICQRGTSLTIQCQVDSQVTMMFWYRQQPGQSLTLIATANQGSEATYESGFVIDKFPISRPNLTFSTLTVSNMSPEDSSIYLCSVRGQWRSTEAFFGQGTRLTVV.

The V gene is TRBV7-2, the J gene TRBJ2-1, with a tentative D call TRBD1 (9 bases). The length of the CDR3 is 15 residues. V was clipped by 5 bases and J by 9 bases, with 20 bases between them. Germline CDR1 and CDR2: SGHTA and FQGNSA. CDR3 in DNA: TGTGCCAGCAGCCCCCACGGGGGGGGACAGGGTGAGCAGTTCTTC. Translation: CASSPHGGGQGEQFF.

The CDR3 here is CASSSSFDTQYF. Written as DNA, the CDR3 is TGTGCCAGCAGCTCATCTTTTGATACGCAGTATTTT. This chain uses TRBV7-9 with TRBJ2-3; unclear D gene. Per the germline V gene, CDR1 is SEHNR and CDR2 is FQNEAQ (reference sequence). V was trimmed by 4 bases and J by 6 bases, leaving 8 bases between them. This CDR3 contains 12 residues.

This clone was recorded once. Other DNA sequences in the sample encode the same CDR3. The CDR3 DNA is TGCGCCAGCAGCTTGGCACCAACGAACACCGGGGAGCTGTTTTTT. Translated: CASSLAPTNTGELFF. This chain joins TRBV5-1 and TRBJ2-2; D gene uncertain. Deletions cut 0 bases from V and 0 bases from J, with 6 bases between. Per the germline V gene, CDR1 is SGHRS and CDR2 is YFSETQ. The CDR3 totals 15 residues.

The CDR3 loop is CASSYSRDNEQFF. The CDR3 DNA is TGTGCCAGCTCATACTCACGGGACAATGAGCAGTTCTTC. The V gene is TRBV18, the J gene TRBJ2-1; no definite D call. Germline V gene sequence: CDR1 KGHSH, CDR2 LQKENI. This CDR3 has 13 amino acids. V was shortened by 5 bases and J by 5 bases, with 10 bases between the two germline ends.

The rearrangement joins TRBV30 to TRBJ2-5; 7 positions match TRBD2. Germline CDR1 reads GTSNPN; CDR2 reads SVGIG (reference sequence). Germline trimming cut 6 bases from V and 5 bases from J; bases unmatched to any gene: 9. The CDR3 is 13 amino acids. This chain's CDR3 is CACQGMGGETQYF. The CDR3 coding sequence is TGTGCCTGTCAAGGGATGGGGGGGGAGACCCAGTACTTC.

The chain has TRBV15 and TRBJ2-5; TRBD2 is a possible D gene (5 bases). Deletions cut 0 bases from V and 5 bases from J, with 13 bases between. CDR3 size: 15 residues. CDR1 and CDR2 from the germline V gene are LNHNV and YYDKDF (reference sequence). Here the CDR3 reads CATSRDPDGGETQYF. The CDR3, as DNA: TGTGCCACCAGCAGAGATCCCGACGGCGGGGAGACCCAGTACTTC.

This clone was recorded a few times. The genes are TRBV7-2 and TRBJ2-2; 8 bases align to TRBD2. The CDR3 contains 16 residues. Germline V gives CDR1 SGHTA, CDR2 FQGNSA. Germline trimming cut 5 bases from V and 4 bases from J; bases unmatched to any gene: 9. For the CDR3, the DNA is TGTGCCAGCAGCCCTCCCGGGACTAGAAGCACCGGGGAGCTGTTTTTT. This translates into CASSPPGTRSTGELFF.

This clone has a single count. The genes are TRBV7-9 and TRBJ2-2; D is unclear. The CDR3 runs 14 residues. Germline CDR1 reads SEHNR; CDR2 reads FQNEAQ (reference sequence). V lost 7 bases, J lost 6 bases, and 15 bases lay in between. The CDR3 here is CASTPAPIAGELFF. CDR3 nucleotides: TGTGCCAGCACCCCCGCCCCAATAGCCGGGGAGCTGTTTTTT. The whole variable domain, filled in from reference TRBV7-9 and TRBJ2-2, reads DTGVSQNPRHKITKRGQNVTFRCDPISEHNRLYWYRQTLGQGPEFLTYFQNEAQLEKSRLLSDRFSAERPKGSFSTLEIQRTEQGDSAMYLCASTPAPIAGELFFGEGSRLTVL.

This chain joins TRBV2 and TRBJ2-1; D unresolved. CDR1 is SNHLY, CDR2 FYNNEI, per germline. V was cut by 7 bases and J by 5 bases, with 15 bases left in between. This CDR3 comprises 14 residues. The chain's CDR3 is CASTKESRHNEQFF. The CDR3 DNA reads as TGTGCCAGCACGAAGGAATCTAGACACAATGAGCAGTTCTTC.

The chain has TRBV29-1 and TRBJ1-2; D gene uncertain. In germline, CDR1 is SQVTM, CDR2 ANQGSEA. The CDR3 runs to 14 residues. Trimming removed 3 bases from V and 1 base from J, with 12 bases in between. The CDR3 DNA reads as TGCAGCGTTGAGGCGGGGAAGGGTAACTATGGCTACACCTTC. It yields the protein CSVEAGKGNYGYTF. Complete variable domain (other parts from reference TRBV29-1 and TRBJ1-2): SAVISQKPSRDICQRGTSLTIQCQVDSQVTMMFWYRQQPGQSLTLIATANQGSEATYESGFVIDKFPISRPNLTFSTLTVSNMSPEDSSIYLCSVEAGKGNYGYTFGSGTRLTVV.

The chain combines TRBV30 with TRBJ2-3; no firm D call. Trimming pared 3 bases from V and 4 bases from J, leaving 11 bases between. Germline-derived CDR1 and CDR2 are GTSNPN and SVGIG (reference sequence). This CDR3 is 13 amino acids long. CDR3 loop: CAWRAVVPDTQYF. CDR3 DNA: TGTGCCTGGAGGGCGGTCGTGCCAGATACGCAGTATTTT.

This chain joins TRBV5-6 and TRBJ2-5; 8 positions match TRBD2. The CDR3 is 15 amino acids. V shed 2 bases, J shed 4 bases, and the junction held 7 bases outside the gene matches. The V gene's germline CDR1 is SGHDT and CDR2 YYEEEE. The CDR3 nucleotides are TGTGCCAGCAGCTTATCAGGACTAGCAGGAGAGACCCAGTACTTC. Translated: CASSLSGLAGETQYF.

The gene calls are TRBV5-1 and TRBJ1-6, with D hard to call. Germline values: CDR1 SGHRS, CDR2 YFSETQ. The V and J ends lost 4 bases and 9 bases respectively, with 14 bases between them. The length of the CDR3 is 14 residues. For the CDR3, the DNA is TGCGCCAGCAGCCGGTCTCTATCGGGTTCACCCCTCCACTTT. Its translation is CASSRSLSGSPLHF.

The chain links TRBV29-1 to TRBJ2-2; D is unresolved. V lost 6 bases and J 3 bases, leaving 8 bases between the germline ends. This CDR3 contains 12 residues. Germline CDR1 is SQVTM and CDR2 is ANQGSEA. The CDR3 DNA follows: TGCAGCGTCCGAGATGACACCGGGGAGCTGTTTTTT. It translates to CSVRDDTGELFF.

J is TRBJ1-2 and V is TRBV11-2; D remains ambiguous. Germline V gene data show CDR1 as SGHAT and CDR2 as FQNNGV. CDR3 length equals 13 residues. The V and J ends lost 0 bases and 4 bases respectively, with 6 bases between them. CDR3 protein: CASSLDPGYGYTF. The CDR3 DNA is TGTGCCAGCAGCTTAGATCCAGGCTATGGCTACACCTTC.